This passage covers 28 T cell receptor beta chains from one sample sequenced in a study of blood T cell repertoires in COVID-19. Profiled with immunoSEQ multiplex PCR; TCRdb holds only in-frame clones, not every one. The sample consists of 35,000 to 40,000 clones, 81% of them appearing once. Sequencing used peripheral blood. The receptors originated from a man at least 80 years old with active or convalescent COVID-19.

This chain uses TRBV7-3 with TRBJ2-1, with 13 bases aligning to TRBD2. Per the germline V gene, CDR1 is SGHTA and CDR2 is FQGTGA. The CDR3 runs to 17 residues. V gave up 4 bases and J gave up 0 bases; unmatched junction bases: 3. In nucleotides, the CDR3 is TGTGCCAGCAGCTCCCGGACTAGCGGGAGCTCCTACAATGAGCAGTTCTTC. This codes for CASSSRTSGSSYNEQFF.

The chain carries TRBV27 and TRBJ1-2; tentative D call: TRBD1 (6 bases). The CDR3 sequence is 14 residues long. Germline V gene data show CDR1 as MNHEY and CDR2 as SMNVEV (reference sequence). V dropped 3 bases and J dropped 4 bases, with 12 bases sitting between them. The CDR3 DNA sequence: TGTGCCAGCAGTTTTGGGGACACACGCTATGGCTACACCTTC. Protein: CASSFGDTRYGYTF.

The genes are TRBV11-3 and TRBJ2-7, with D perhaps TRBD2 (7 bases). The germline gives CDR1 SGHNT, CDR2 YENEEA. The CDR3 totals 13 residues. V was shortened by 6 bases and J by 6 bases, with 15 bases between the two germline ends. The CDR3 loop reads CASRGGPSSEQYF. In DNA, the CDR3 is TGTGCCAGCAGGGGGGGGCCTAGTTCCGAGCAGTACTTC.

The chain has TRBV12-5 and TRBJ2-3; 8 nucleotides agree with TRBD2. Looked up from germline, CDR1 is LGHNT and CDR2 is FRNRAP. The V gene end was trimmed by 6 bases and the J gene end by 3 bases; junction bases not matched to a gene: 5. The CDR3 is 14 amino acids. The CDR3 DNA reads TGTGCTAGTGGGCCAGCGGGAGCTACAGATACGCAGTATTTT. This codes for CASGPAGATDTQYF.

This chain's CDR3 is CASSFGGTGDTDTQYF. The CDR3, as DNA: TGTGCCAGCAGCTTTGGCGGGACAGGGGATACAGATACGCAGTATTTT. The J gene is TRBJ2-3, the V gene TRBV5-6, with TRBD1 matching over 10 bases. This CDR3 region has 16 residues. The junction had 6 bases not matched to a gene; V was cut back by 2 bases and J by 3 bases. CDR1 SGHDT and CDR2 YYEEEE come from the germline V gene.

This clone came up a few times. Here the CDR3 DNA reads TGTGCCAGCAGGCCGGGACAAAGATCACCCCTCCACTTT. Its protein is CASRPGQRSPLHF. J is TRBJ1-6 and V is TRBV12-3 or TRBV12-4, with TRBD1 as a possible D gene (6 bases). The CDR3 is made up of 13 amino acids. V lost 6 bases and J lost 10, with 13 bases in between.

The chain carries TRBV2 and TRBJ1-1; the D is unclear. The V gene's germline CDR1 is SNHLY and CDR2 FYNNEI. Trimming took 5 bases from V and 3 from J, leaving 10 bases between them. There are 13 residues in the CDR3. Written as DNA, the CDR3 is TGTGCCAGCAGTCTTCGGAGGGACACTGAAGCTTTCTTT. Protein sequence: CASSLRRDTEAFF.

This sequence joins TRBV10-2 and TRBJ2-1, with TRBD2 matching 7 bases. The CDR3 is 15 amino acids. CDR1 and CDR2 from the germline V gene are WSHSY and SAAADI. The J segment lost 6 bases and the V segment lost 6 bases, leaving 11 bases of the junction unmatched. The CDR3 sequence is CASSGGAGPSNEQFF. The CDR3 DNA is TGCGCCAGCAGCGGGGGAGCGGGACCCTCCAATGAGCAGTTCTTC.

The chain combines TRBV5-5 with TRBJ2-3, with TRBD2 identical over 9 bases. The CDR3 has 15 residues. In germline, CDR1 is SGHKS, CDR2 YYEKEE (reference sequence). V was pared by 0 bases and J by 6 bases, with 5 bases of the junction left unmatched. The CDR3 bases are TGTGCCAGCAGCTTGGGGGCGGGGGGGGCGGATACGCAGTATTTT. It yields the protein CASSLGAGGADTQYF.

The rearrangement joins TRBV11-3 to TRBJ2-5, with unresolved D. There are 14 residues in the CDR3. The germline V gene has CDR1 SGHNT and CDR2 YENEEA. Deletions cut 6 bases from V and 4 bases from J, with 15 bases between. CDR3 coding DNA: TGTGCCAGCAGTCGTACAGAGATCGGAGAGACCCAGTACTTC. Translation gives CASSRTEIGETQYF.

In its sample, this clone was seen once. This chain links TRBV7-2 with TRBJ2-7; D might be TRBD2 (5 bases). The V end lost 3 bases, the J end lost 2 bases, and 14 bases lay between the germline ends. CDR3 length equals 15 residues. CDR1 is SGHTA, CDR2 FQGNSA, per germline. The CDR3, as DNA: TGTGCCAGCAGCTTGGACCACAGCGGTACCTACGAGCAGTACTTC. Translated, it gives CASSLDHSGTYEQYF.

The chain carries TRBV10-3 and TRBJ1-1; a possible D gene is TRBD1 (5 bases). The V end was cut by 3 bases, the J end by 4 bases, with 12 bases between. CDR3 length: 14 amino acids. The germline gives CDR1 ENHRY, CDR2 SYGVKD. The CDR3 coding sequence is TGTGCCATCAGTGATGGAGGGACGTTCACTGAAGCTTTCTTT. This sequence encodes CAISDGGTFTEAFF.

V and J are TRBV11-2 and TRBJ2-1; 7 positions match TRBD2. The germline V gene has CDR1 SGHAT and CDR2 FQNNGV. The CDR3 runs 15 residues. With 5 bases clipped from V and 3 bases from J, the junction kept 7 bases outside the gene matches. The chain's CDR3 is CASSPPVAGYNEQFF. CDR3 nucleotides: TGTGCCAGCAGCCCGCCTGTAGCGGGCTACAATGAGCAGTTCTTC.

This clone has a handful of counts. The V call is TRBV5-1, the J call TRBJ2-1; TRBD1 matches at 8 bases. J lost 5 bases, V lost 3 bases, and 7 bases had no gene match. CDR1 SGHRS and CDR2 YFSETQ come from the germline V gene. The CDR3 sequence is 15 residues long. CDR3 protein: CASSYSTGVDNEQFF. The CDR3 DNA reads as TGCGCCAGCAGCTACTCGACAGGGGTGGACAATGAGCAGTTCTTC.

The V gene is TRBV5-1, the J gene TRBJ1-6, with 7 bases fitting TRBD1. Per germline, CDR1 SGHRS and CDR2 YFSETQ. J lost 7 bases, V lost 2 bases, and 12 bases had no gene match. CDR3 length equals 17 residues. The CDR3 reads CASSLQGQPTQNSPLHF. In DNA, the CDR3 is TGCGCCAGCAGCTTACAGGGACAGCCTACGCAAAATTCACCCCTCCACTTT.

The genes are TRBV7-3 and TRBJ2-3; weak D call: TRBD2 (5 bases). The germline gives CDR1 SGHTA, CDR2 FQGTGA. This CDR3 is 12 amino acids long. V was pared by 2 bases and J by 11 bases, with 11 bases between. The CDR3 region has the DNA TGTGCCAGCAGCTTAGATCGCGGAGGGCAGTATTTT. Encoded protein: CASSLDRGGQYF.

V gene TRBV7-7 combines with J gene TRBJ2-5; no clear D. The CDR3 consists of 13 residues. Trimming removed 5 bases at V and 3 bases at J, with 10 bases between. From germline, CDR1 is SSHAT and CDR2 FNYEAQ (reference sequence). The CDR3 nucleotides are TGTGCCAGCAGCCGAGACTTTAAAGAGACCCAGTACTTC. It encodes CASSRDFKETQYF.

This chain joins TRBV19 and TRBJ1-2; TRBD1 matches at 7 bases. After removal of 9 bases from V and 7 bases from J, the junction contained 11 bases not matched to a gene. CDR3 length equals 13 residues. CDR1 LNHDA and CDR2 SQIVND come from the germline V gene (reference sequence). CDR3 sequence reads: CASIGQAPGGYTF. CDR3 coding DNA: TGTGCCAGCATCGGACAGGCCCCAGGTGGCTACACCTTC.

Here the CDR3 reads CASSQQSRRGASDTQYF. The CDR3 region has the DNA TGCGCCAGCAGCCAACAGTCCCGGCGGGGGGCCTCAGATACGCAGTATTTT. The rearrangement links TRBV4-3 to TRBJ2-3, with 8 positions matching TRBD2. This CDR3 comprises 17 residues. CDR1 is LGHNA and CDR2 is YSLEER in the germline V gene. Trimming at V came to 2 bases and at J to 4 bases, leaving 11 bases not matched to a gene.

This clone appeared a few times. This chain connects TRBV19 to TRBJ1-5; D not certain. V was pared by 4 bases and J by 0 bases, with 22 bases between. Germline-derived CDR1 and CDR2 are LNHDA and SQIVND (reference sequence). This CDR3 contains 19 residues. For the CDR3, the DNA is TGTGCCAGTAGTAGATACTCCCAAACGCCCGCCTATAGCAATCAGCCCCAGCATTTT. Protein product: CASSRYSQTPAYSNQPQHF.

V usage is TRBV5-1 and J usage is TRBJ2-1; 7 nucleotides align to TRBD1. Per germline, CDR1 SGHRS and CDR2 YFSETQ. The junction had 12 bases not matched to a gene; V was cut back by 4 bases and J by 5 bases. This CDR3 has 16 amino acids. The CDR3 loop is CASSGNTGTENNEQFF. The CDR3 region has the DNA TGCGCCAGCAGCGGAAACACCGGGACAGAGAACAATGAGCAGTTCTTC.

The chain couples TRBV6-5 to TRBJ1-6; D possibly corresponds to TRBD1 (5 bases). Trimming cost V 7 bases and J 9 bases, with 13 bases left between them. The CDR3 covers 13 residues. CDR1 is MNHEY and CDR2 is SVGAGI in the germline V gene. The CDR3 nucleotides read TGTGCCAGCATCGGGGGGACGGGTTCACCCCTCCACTTT. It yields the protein CASIGGTGSPLHF.

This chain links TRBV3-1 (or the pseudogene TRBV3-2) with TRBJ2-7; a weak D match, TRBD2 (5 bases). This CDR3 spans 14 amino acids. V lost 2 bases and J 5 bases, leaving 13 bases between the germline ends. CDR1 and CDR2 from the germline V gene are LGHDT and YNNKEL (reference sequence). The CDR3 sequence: CASSQNTGTHEQYF. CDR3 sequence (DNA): TGTGCCAGCAGCCAAAATACGGGAACTCACGAGCAGTACTTC.

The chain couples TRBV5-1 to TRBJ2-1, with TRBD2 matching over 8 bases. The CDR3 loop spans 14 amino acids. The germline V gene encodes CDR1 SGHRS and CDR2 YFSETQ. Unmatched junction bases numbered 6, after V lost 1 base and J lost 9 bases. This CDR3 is CASSLRAGAGEQFF. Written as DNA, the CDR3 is TGCGCCAGCAGCTTGCGAGCGGGAGCCGGTGAGCAGTTCTTC.

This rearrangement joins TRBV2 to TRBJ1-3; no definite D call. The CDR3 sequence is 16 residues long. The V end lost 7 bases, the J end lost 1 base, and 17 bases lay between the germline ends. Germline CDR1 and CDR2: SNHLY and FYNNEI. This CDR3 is CASTPSSLLSGNTIYF. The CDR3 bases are TGTGCCAGCACCCCCTCCTCTCTACTATCTGGAAACACCATATATTTT.

CDR3 nucleotide sequence: TGTGCCAGCAGCTCTACCGCCTCCGGGAGTAATCAGCCCCAGCATTTT. Translation gives CASSSTASGSNQPQHF. The chain carries TRBV7-9 and TRBJ1-5; D gene uncertain. Germline CDR1 SEHNR, CDR2 FQNEAQ (reference sequence). The V and J ends lost 4 bases and 4 bases respectively, with 17 bases between them. The CDR3 has 16 amino acids.

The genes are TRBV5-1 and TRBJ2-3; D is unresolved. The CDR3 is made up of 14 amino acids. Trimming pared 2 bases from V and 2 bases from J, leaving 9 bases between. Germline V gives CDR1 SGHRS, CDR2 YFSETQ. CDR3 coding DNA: TGCGCCAGCAGCTTACAACAGCTCACAGATACGCAGTATTTT. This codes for CASSLQQLTDTQYF.

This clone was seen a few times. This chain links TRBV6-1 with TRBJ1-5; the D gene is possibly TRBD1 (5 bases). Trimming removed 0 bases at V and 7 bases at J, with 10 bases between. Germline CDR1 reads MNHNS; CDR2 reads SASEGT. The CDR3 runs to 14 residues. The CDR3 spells CASSEANGGQPQHF. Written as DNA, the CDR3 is TGTGCCAGCAGTGAAGCAAACGGGGGACAGCCCCAGCATTTT.